Presented here are 32 T cell receptor beta chains from one specimen sequenced in a study of T cell repertoires in cytomegalovirus infection. One entry per CDR3 protein, called by TCRdb with MiXCR from the reads. The sample shows fewer than 1,000,000 distinct CDR3 sequences, approximately 31% of them seen only once. No antigen has been identified for these receptors. Sequencing was performed on cultured CD8+ T cells from PBMCs, taken from culture after CMV antigen stimulation. The receptor set was obtained from a human donor in good health (CMV status not recorded). Some clones in this sample may be carry-over from other donors' samples.

The V and J genes are TRBV7-9 and TRBJ1-6; 8 bases are a match to TRBD1. V lost 4 bases, J lost 10 bases, and 9 bases stayed unmatched. Germline-derived CDR1 and CDR2 are SEHNR and FQNEAQ (reference sequence). CDR3 length: 15 residues. CDR3 in amino acids: CASSYGQGLESPLHF. The CDR3 bases are TGTGCCAGCAGCTACGGACAGGGCTTGGAGTCACCCCTCCACTTT.

The chain carries TRBV6-5 and TRBJ1-1; D ambiguous. V lost 1 base to trimming and J lost 1 base, with 7 bases between them. CDR1 and CDR2 (germline): MNHEY, SVGAGI. CDR3 length equals 14 residues. The chain's CDR3 is CASSYLAENTEAFF. Written as DNA, the CDR3 is TGTGCCAGCAGTTACTTGGCAGAGAACACTGAAGCTTTCTTT.

This clonotype has just a few counts. This chain connects TRBV7-6 to TRBJ1-2, with D maybe TRBD1 (5 bases). CDR1 and CDR2 from the germline V gene are SGHVS and FNYEAQ. V was trimmed by 4 bases and J by 4 bases, leaving 13 bases between them. This CDR3 is built from 14 residues. Here the CDR3 reads CASSSGGFGYGYTF. CDR3 coding DNA: TGTGCCAGCAGCTCGGGGGGTTTCGGCTATGGCTACACCTTC.

The chain is built from TRBV7-9 and TRBJ1-1; D unclear. V was trimmed by 1 base and J by 2 bases, leaving 8 bases between them. The germline V gene has CDR1 SEHNR and CDR2 FQNEAQ (reference sequence). This CDR3 is 14 amino acids long. In DNA, the CDR3 is TGTGCCAGCAGCTTAGTGTCGACAAACACTGAAGCTTTCTTT. Translation: CASSLVSTNTEAFF.

This rearrangement joins TRBV5-4 to TRBJ1-6, with TRBD1 matching over 8 bases. Germline CDR1 and CDR2: SGHNT and YYREEE (reference sequence). Trimming removed 7 bases from V and 5 bases from J; junction bases left unmatched: 2. The CDR3 contains 13 residues. The CDR3 reads CASATGDNSPLHF. The CDR3 nucleotides read TGTGCCAGCGCGACAGGGGATAATTCACCCCTCCACTTT.

This clonotype was found a few times. An end of the junction differs from the germline gene, which may be a read error. The chain combines TRBV2 with TRBJ1-5; D not resolved. This CDR3 spans 12 amino acids. Germline lookup yields CDR1 SNHLY and CDR2 FYNNEI. CDR3 loop: CAISATAQPQHF. CDR3 DNA: TGTGCCATCAGTGCAACGGCTCAGCCCCAGCATTTT.

As DNA, the CDR3 is TGCAGTGCTAGAGTCCCCTTGGCCGGGGGGAATCAGCCCCAGCATTTT. This encodes CSARVPLAGGNQPQHF. This rearrangement joins TRBV20-1 to TRBJ1-5; D may be TRBD1 (5 bases). Germline V gene data show CDR1 as DFQATT and CDR2 as SNEGSKA (reference sequence). V lost 1 base and J lost 4, with 17 bases in between. CDR3 length: 16 residues.

The chain employs TRBV7-9 and TRBJ2-1, with 9 bases matching TRBD1. This CDR3 contains 15 residues. Germline CDR1 reads SEHNR; CDR2 reads FQNEAQ (reference sequence). J lost 8 bases, V lost 4 bases, and 9 bases had no gene match. The CDR3 is CASSSPGTGKYEQFF. The CDR3 DNA follows: TGTGCCAGCAGCTCACCCGGGACAGGGAAATATGAGCAGTTCTTC. The full variable domain, with the rest looked up from reference TRBV7-9 and TRBJ2-1, is DTGVSQNPRHKITKRGQNVTFRCDPISEHNRLYWYRQTLGQGPEFLTYFQNEAQLEKSRLLSDRFSAERPKGSFSTLEIQRTEQGDSAMYLCASSSPGTGKYEQFFGPGTRLTVL.

The genes are TRBV2 and TRBJ2-1; the D gene is possibly TRBD2 (5 bases). Trimming left V 7 bases short and J 10 bases short, with 14 bases between. CDR1 is SNHLY and CDR2 is FYNNEI in the germline V gene. This CDR3 spans 12 amino acids. CDR3 loop: CASITEVAEQFF. CDR3 nucleotide sequence: TGTGCCAGCATAACGGAGGTAGCCGAGCAGTTCTTC.

The chain has TRBV19 and TRBJ1-5, with D hard to call. The CDR3 runs to 14 residues. Deletions cut 6 bases from V and 8 bases from J, with 17 bases between. Looked up from germline, CDR1 is LNHDA and CDR2 is SQIVND (reference sequence). The CDR3 region has the DNA TGTGCCAGTAGGGGTTCTATCACACGCGAGCCCCAGCATTTT. It codes for CASRGSITREPQHF.

The gene calls are TRBV5-1 and TRBJ2-3; 9 nucleotides line up with TRBD2. Per germline, CDR1 SGHRS and CDR2 YFSETQ. Trimming took 6 bases from V and 4 from J; bases not matched to a gene: 12. This CDR3 is built from 16 residues. The CDR3 nucleotides read TGCGCCAGCAAGAGACTAGCGGTCCTTACCCCAGATACGCAGTATTTT. The encoded protein is CASKRLAVLTPDTQYF.

The table lists this clonotype with a few counts. This chain joins TRBV27 and TRBJ1-5, with 8 nucleotides matching TRBD1. The CDR3 has 16 residues. CDR1 is MNHEY and CDR2 is SMNVEV in the germline V gene (reference sequence). J was trimmed by 3 bases and V by 5 bases; bases with no gene match: 9. In DNA, the CDR3 is TGTGCCAGCAGTCTGTTAGGGACAGGTTACAATCAGCCCCAGCATTTT. Translated: CASSLLGTGYNQPQHF.

This clonotype was detected a few times. The CDR3 is CASSEDRGRETQYF. The CDR3, as DNA: TGTGCCAGCAGTGAAGACAGGGGGCGGGAGACCCAGTACTTC. V and J are TRBV25-1 and TRBJ2-5, with 10 bases lining up with TRBD1. J lost 5 bases, V lost 2 bases, and 2 bases had no gene match. The germline gives CDR1 MGHDK, CDR2 SYGVNS. CDR3 size: 14 residues.

This clonotype was seen a handful of times. This chain links TRBV15 with TRBJ2-1; 10 positions agree with TRBD2. J gave up 7 bases and V 0 bases, and 6 bases lay outside the gene matches. Germline-derived CDR1 and CDR2 are LNHNV and YYDKDF (reference sequence). The CDR3 runs 16 residues. The CDR3 sequence is CATSRDTSGVQNEQFF. The CDR3 DNA reads as TGTGCCACCAGCAGAGATACTAGCGGGGTGCAAAATGAGCAGTTCTTC. The full variable domain, its missing parts supplied by reference TRBV15 and TRBJ2-1, is DAMVIQNPRYQVTQFGKPVTLSCSQTLNHNVMYWYQQKSSQAPKLLFHYYDKDFNNEADTPDNFQSRRPNTSFCFLDIRSPGLGDTAMYLCATSRDTSGVQNEQFFGPGTRLTVL.

This clonotype has more than one count but fewer than ten. The chain joins TRBV4-2 to TRBJ2-2, with TRBD1 matching 7 bases. Germline V lookup: CDR1 LGHNA, CDR2 YNFKEQ. Trimming at V came to 3 bases and at J to 7 bases, leaving 11 bases not matched to a gene. The CDR3 sequence is 16 residues long. CDR3 DNA: TGTGCCAGCAGCCAGCTTCCGACAGGGACAAGCGGGGAGCTGTTTTTT. Its translation is CASSQLPTGTSGELFF.

This clonotype was seen many times. The gene calls are TRBV25-1 and TRBJ2-1; a possible D gene is TRBD2 (7 bases). Germline V lookup: CDR1 MGHDK, CDR2 SYGVNS. V was trimmed by 1 base and J by 2 bases, leaving 9 bases between them. The CDR3 is 15 residues long. The CDR3 bases are TGTGCCAGCAGTGAATGGGGGGGCGCCTACAATGAGCAGTTCTTC. Its translation is CASSEWGGAYNEQFF. The entire variable domain, with the rest obtained from reference TRBV25-1 and TRBJ2-1, is as follows: EADIYQTPRYLVIGTGKKITLECSQTMGHDKMYWYQQDPGMELHLIHYSYGVNSTEKGDLSSESTVSRIRTEHFPLTLESARPSHTSQYLCASSEWGGAYNEQFFGPGTRLTVL.

This sequence joins TRBV7-6 and TRBJ2-5; D gene unclear. Between the trimmed V and J ends, which lost 1 base and 3 bases, there was a span of 15 bases. Germline V gives CDR1 SGHVS, CDR2 FNYEAQ. CDR3 length: 16 amino acids. The DNA for the CDR3 is TGTGCCAGCAGCTTAGTTTTTCGGCTCCAGGAAGAGACCCAGTACTTC. This gives the protein CASSLVFRLQEETQYF.

The chain employs TRBV7-9 and TRBJ1-5; D is uncertain. Germline CDR1 and CDR2: SEHNR and FQNEAQ (reference sequence). The CDR3 totals 15 residues. Between the trimmed V and J ends, which lost 1 base and 5 bases, there was a span of 12 bases. The CDR3 sequence: CASSLVSADDQPQHF. As DNA, the CDR3 is TGTGCCAGCAGCTTAGTTTCGGCTGACGATCAGCCCCAGCATTTT.

In this sample, this clonotype turned up many times. This chain's CDR3 is CASSSYPGQTTDTQYF. CDR3 nucleotide sequence: TGTGCCAGCAGCTCTTACCCGGGACAGACCACAGATACGCAGTATTTT. The chain uses TRBV7-2 and TRBJ2-3, with 7 bases identical to TRBD1. Germline V gives CDR1 SGHTA, CDR2 FQGNSA. Trimming took 4 bases from V and 2 from J; bases not matched to a gene: 9. The CDR3 consists of 16 residues.

This rearrangement joins TRBV6-1 to TRBJ2-7; D uncertain. V was cut by 4 bases and J by 4 bases, with 11 bases left in between. CDR1 is MNHNS and CDR2 is SASEGT in the germline V gene. This CDR3 region has 13 residues. CDR3 amino acids: CASSVDGQYEQYV. DNA of the CDR3: TGTGCCAGCAGTGTCGACGGGCAGTACGAGCAGTACGTC.

The J gene is TRBJ2-7, the V gene TRBV28; no reliable D call. Per the germline V gene, CDR1 is MDHEN and CDR2 is SYDVKM. The V end lost 5 bases, the J end lost 4 bases, and 15 bases lay between the germline ends. There are 14 residues in the CDR3. CDR3 bases: TGTGCCAGCAGTACTTTGACCCGTGGGTACGAGCAGTACTTC. It yields the protein CASSTLTRGYEQYF.

This clonotype was seen only a few times. The rearrangement joins TRBV5-6 to TRBJ1-5, with D perhaps TRBD1 (5 bases). V was cut by 3 bases and J by 7 bases, with 14 bases left in between. This CDR3 contains 14 residues. In germline, CDR1 is SGHDT, CDR2 YYEEEE. CDR3 DNA: TGTGCCAGCAGCTCTAACAGGTTTCGGCAGCCCCAGCATTTT. Translating it yields CASSSNRFRQPQHF.

This clonotype has a handful of counts. The CDR3, as DNA: TGTGCCAGCACCCACCCAGGGTTCCAAGAGACCCAGTACTTC. It translates to CASTHPGFQETQYF. The genes are TRBV2 and TRBJ2-5, with D possibly TRBD1 on 5 matching bases. This CDR3 comprises 14 residues. V shed 7 bases and J shed 1 base, with 13 bases lying between them. CDR1 and CDR2 (germline): SNHLY, FYNNEI.

This clonotype was found many times. The chain has TRBV29-1 and TRBJ2-2; possibly TRBD1 for D (6 bases). V lost 4 bases to trimming and J lost 5 bases, with 11 bases between them. This CDR3 region has 13 residues. From germline, CDR1 is SQVTM and CDR2 ANQGSEA. The CDR3 DNA reads as TGCAGCGTTGTAGCAGGGGAGACCGGGGAGCTGTTTTTT. It encodes CSVVAGETGELFF.

This clonotype was seen ten or more times. V gene TRBV7-6 combines with J gene TRBJ2-1; the D gene is possibly TRBD1 (5 bases). The CDR3 loop spans 14 amino acids. V was trimmed by 1 base and J by 8 bases, leaving 12 bases between them. The germline CDR1 and CDR2 sequences are SGHVS and FNYEAQ. CDR3 DNA: TGTGCCAGCAGCTTAGATCAGGGTCCCGATGAGCAGTTCTTC. Translating gives CASSLDQGPDEQFF. Variable domain in full (rest from reference TRBV7-6 and TRBJ2-1): GAGVSQSPRYKVTKRGQDVALRCDPISGHVSLYWYRQALGQGPEFLTYFNYEAQQDKSGLPNDRFSAERPEGSISTLTIQRTEQRDSAMYRCASSLDQGPDEQFFGPGTRLTVL.

The CDR3 here is CASSPSYGTNTYEQYF. The DNA of the CDR3 is TGTGCCAGCAGTCCGTCCTACGGGACAAATACCTACGAGCAGTACTTC. This chain joins TRBV27 and TRBJ2-7; weak D call: TRBD1 (6 bases). Per germline, CDR1 MNHEY and CDR2 SMNVEV (reference sequence). Trimming cost V 5 bases and J 2 bases, with 19 bases left between them. The CDR3 runs to 16 residues.

The chain joins TRBV7-9 to TRBJ2-7, with D unclear. Germline V lookup: CDR1 SEHNR, CDR2 FQNEAQ (reference sequence). V shed 1 base and J shed 5 bases, with 15 bases lying between them. The CDR3 is 15 residues long. In DNA, the CDR3 is TGTGCCAGCAGCTTAGTACCCCGCCCCTTCGACGAGCAGTACTTC. Protein: CASSLVPRPFDEQYF.

This clonotype was counted a few times. This chain joins TRBV28 and TRBJ1-2, with a possible D match to TRBD1 (5 bases). Germline V gene lookup returns CDR1 MDHEN and CDR2 SYDVKM. This CDR3 has 12 residues. V shed 6 bases and J shed 3 bases, with 8 bases lying between them. CDR3 residues: CASRGPYYGYTF. The CDR3 DNA reads as TGTGCCAGCAGGGGGCCCTACTATGGCTACACCTTC.

This clonotype was counted only a few times. The chain uses TRBV10-3 and TRBJ2-1, with 10 bases that match TRBD1. The CDR3 totals 16 residues. Trimming cost V 3 bases and J 12 bases; bases outside gene matches: 14. Germline V gene data show CDR1 as ENHRY and CDR2 as SYGVKD. CDR3 amino acids: CAISDHEGQGLSGQFF. As DNA, the CDR3 is TGTGCCATCAGTGACCACGAGGGACAGGGGCTCAGTGGGCAGTTCTTC.

This clonotype was found a few times. The J gene is TRBJ1-2, the V gene TRBV12-3 or TRBV12-4; 8 bases are a match to TRBD1. The CDR3 length is 13 residues. The trim removed 10 bases at V and 5 bases at J, leaving 9 bases unmatched. CDR3: CATSTGVGYGYTF. The CDR3, as DNA: TGTGCCACCTCGACAGGGGTAGGGTATGGCTACACCTTC.

In the case of this clonotype: A much more abundant neighbour one base away suggests this may be a read error. This chain joins TRBV12-3 or TRBV12-4 and TRBJ1-6, with a weak D call TRBD1 (6 bases). Trimming cost V 4 bases and J 7 bases, with 11 bases left between them. The CDR3 is made up of 14 amino acids. CDR3 bases: TGTGCCAGCAGTTCGTCAGGGGCGAATTCACCCCTCCACTTT. The encoded protein is CASSSSGANSPLHF.

The sample holds many counts of this clonotype. V is TRBV7-6 and J is TRBJ1-4; no definite D call. The CDR3 runs to 14 residues. The V and J ends lost 5 bases and 7 bases respectively, with 14 bases between them. Germline CDR1 reads SGHVS; CDR2 reads FNYEAQ. CDR3 sequence: CASSRGKGGEKLFF. CDR3 bases: TGTGCCAGCAGCCGTGGGAAGGGAGGTGAAAAACTGTTTTTT. Full variable domain (rest looked up from reference TRBV7-6 and TRBJ1-4): GAGVSQSPRYKVTKRGQDVALRCDPISGHVSLYWYRQALGQGPEFLTYFNYEAQQDKSGLPNDRFSAERPEGSISTLTIQRTEQRDSAMYRCASSRGKGGEKLFFGSGTQLSVL.